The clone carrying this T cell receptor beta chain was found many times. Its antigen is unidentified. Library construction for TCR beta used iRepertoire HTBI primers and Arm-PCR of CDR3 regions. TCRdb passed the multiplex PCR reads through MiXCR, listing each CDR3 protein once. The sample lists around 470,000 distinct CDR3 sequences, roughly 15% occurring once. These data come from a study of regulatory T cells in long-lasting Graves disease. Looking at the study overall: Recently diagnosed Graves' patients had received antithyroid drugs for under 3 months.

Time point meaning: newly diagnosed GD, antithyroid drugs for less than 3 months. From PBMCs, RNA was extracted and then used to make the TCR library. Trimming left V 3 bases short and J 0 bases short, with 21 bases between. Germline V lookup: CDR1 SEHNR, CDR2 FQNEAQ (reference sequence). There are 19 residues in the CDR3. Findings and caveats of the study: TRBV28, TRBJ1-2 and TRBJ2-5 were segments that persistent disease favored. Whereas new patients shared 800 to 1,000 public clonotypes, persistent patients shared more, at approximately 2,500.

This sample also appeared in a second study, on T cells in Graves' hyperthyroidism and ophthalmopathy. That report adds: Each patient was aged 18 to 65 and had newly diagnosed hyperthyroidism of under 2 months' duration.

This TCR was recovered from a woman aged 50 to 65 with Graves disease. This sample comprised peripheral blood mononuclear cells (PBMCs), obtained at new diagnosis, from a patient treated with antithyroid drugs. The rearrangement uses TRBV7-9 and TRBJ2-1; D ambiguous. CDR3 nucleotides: TGTGCCAGCAGCTTTTCCCCGGCAACGGCCTCTTTCTCCTACAATGAGCAGTTCTTC. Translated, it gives CASSFSPATASFSYNEQFF.